The rows below give T cell receptor beta chains drawn from one sample of a study of Ad26.COV2.S vaccination and SARS-CoV-2 variants. Sequencing was performed with immunoSEQ multiplex PCR; in TCRdb, only in-frame clones are kept and a portion is missing. The table shows 350,000 to 500,000 clones, with about 88% occurring only once. The input for sequencing was peripheral blood, taken in a trial of Ad26.COV2.S vaccine versus placebo. All receptors derive from a person aged 18 to 59 who received the Ad26.COV2.S COVID-19 vaccine or a placebo. Both conserved end residues are part of each CDR3. D genes are given only for firm matches. A row's size may be missing; if present it is once, few, many or a size class.

D: -; length: 12; V: TRBV18; size: -; J: TRBJ1-1; DNA: TGTGCCAGCTCACCCGAGAGCACTGAAGCTTTCTTT; CDR3: CASSPESTEAFF
D: -; length: 14; V: TRBV4-1; size: -; J: TRBJ2-5; DNA: TGCGCCAGCAGCAAACAGGAGACTCAAGAGACCCAGTACTTC; CDR3: CASSKQETQETQYF
D: -; length: 14; V: TRBV5-1; size: -; J: TRBJ1-3; DNA: TGCGCCAGCAGCCGGGATCTAAGCTTAAACACCATATATTTT; CDR3: CASSRDLSLNTIYF
D: -; length: 15; V: TRBV4-3; size: -; J: TRBJ1-3; DNA: TGCGCCAGCAGCCAAGATGAGGGATCTGGAAACACCATATATTTT; CDR3: CASSQDEGSGNTIYF
D: -; length: 13; V: TRBV14; size: once; J: TRBJ2-5; DNA: TGTGCCAGCAGCCAAGATTGGGTAGAGACCCAGTACTTC; CDR3: CASSQDWVETQYF
D: TRBD1; length: 15; V: TRBV6-2/TRBV6-3; size: -; J: TRBJ1-4; DNA: TGTGCCAGCAGTGACGGACAGGGGGCTAATGAAAAACTGTTTTTT; CDR3: CASSDGQGANEKLFF
D: TRBD1; length: 16; V: TRBV18; size: -; J: TRBJ2-2; DNA: TGTGCCAGCTCACCACGAGGGGGCACGGGAACCGGGGAGCTGTTTTTT; CDR3: CASSPRGGTGTGELFF
D: -; length: 15; V: TRBV2; size: -; J: TRBJ1-2; DNA: TGTGCCAGCAGTGCTTCCTTGGGGACACCCTATGGCTACACCTTC; CDR3: CASSASLGTPYGYTF
D: TRBD1; length: 13; V: TRBV28; size: -; J: TRBJ1-2; DNA: TGTGCCAGCACCGGGACAGGGGTCTATGGCTACACCTTC; CDR3: CASTGTGVYGYTF
D: TRBD2; length: 16; V: TRBV18; size: -; J: TRBJ2-2; DNA: TGTGCCAGCTCACCAGTCCGGGACTATTACACCGGGGAGCTGTTTTTT; CDR3: CASSPVRDYYTGELFF
D: -; length: 20; V: TRBV18; size: once; J: TRBJ1-1; DNA: TGTGCCAGCTCACCTGTTCGCCGGGGACACATTTGGACGGTGAGCACTGAAGCTTTCTTT; CDR3: CASSPVRRGHIWTVSTEAFF
D: -; length: 14; V: TRBV27; size: -; J: TRBJ2-5; DNA: TGTGCCAGCAGTTTTAGGGGAATTGGGGAGACCCAGTACTTC; CDR3: CASSFRGIGETQYF
D: TRBD2; length: 12; V: TRBV3-1/TRBV3-2; size: -; J: TRBJ2-5; DNA: TGTGCCAGCAGCCAGTCAGCGGGGGCTCCTTACTTC; CDR3: CASSQSAGAPYF
D: TRBD2; length: 15; V: TRBV24-1; size: -; J: TRBJ2-3; DNA: TGTGCCACCAGTGAAACCGGACTAGCGGGAGTTGCGCAGTATTTT; CDR3: CATSETGLAGVAQYF
D: -; length: 13; V: TRBV7-9; size: -; J: TRBJ1-2; DNA: TGTGCCAGCAGCTTTGCGCAGGGCTATGGCTACACCTTC; CDR3: CASSFAQGYGYTF
D: TRBD1; length: 14; V: TRBV5-1; size: -; J: TRBJ1-2; DNA: TGCGCCAGCAGCTTCCTGACAGGGGGTTATGGCTACACCTTC; CDR3: CASSFLTGGYGYTF
D: TRBD1; length: 17; V: TRBV7-9; size: -; J: TRBJ1-1; DNA: TGTGCCAGCAGCTTTCCCCGACAGGGGACAGCGAACACTGAAGCTTTCTTT; CDR3: CASSFPRQGTANTEAFF
D: -; length: 13; V: TRBV15; size: -; J: TRBJ2-1; DNA: TGTGCCACCAGCAGAGAACGGGGCGGTGAGCAGTTCTTC; CDR3: CATSRERGGEQFF
D: -; length: 14; V: TRBV5-1; size: once; J: TRBJ1-1; DNA: TGCGCCAGCAGTTCGCAGGGACAGAACACTGAAGCTTTCTTT; CDR3: CASSSQGQNTEAFF
D: -; length: 13; V: TRBV13; size: -; J: TRBJ2-2; DNA: TGTGCCACCGCCAGGGGTGACACCGGGGAGCTGTTTTTT; CDR3: CATARGDTGELFF
D: TRBD1; length: 14; V: TRBV7-2; size: -; J: TRBJ2-2; DNA: TGTGCCAGCAGCTTAAGACAGGGCGCCGGGGAGCTGTTTTTT; CDR3: CASSLRQGAGELFF
D: -; length: 13; V: TRBV19; size: -; J: TRBJ1-1; DNA: TGTGCCAGTAACCGGGGGAGGCACACTGAAGCTTTCTTT; CDR3: CASNRGRHTEAFF
D: TRBD1; length: 16; V: TRBV13; size: -; J: TRBJ1-3; DNA: TGTGCCAGCAGCCCGGGACAGGGGTTCTCTGGAAACACCATATATTTT; CDR3: CASSPGQGFSGNTIYF
D: -; length: 15; V: TRBV19; size: -; J: TRBJ2-1; DNA: TGTGCCAGTAGTACGAGGGCTGGGTCTTTGAGTGAGCAGTTCTTC; CDR3: CASSTRAGSLSEQFF
D: -; length: 14; V: TRBV5-6; size: -; J: TRBJ1-5; DNA: TGTGCCAGCAGCCACCGGGCAGGCTGGGGGGTACAGCATTTT; CDR3: CASSHRAGWGVQHF
D: -; length: 13; V: TRBV6-6; size: -; J: TRBJ1-1; DNA: TGTGCCACCCGATCAGGAGGGGGTACTGAAGCTTTCTTT; CDR3: CATRSGGGTEAFF
D: -; length: 12; V: TRBV5-1; size: -; J: TRBJ1-1; DNA: TGCGCCAGCAGCTTGAGCACCGGGATAGCTTTCTTT; CDR3: CASSLSTGIAFF
D: TRBD2; length: 14; V: TRBV5-1; size: -; J: TRBJ2-1; DNA: TGCGCCAGTGGACTAGCCCCCGAACAAGAGGAGCAGTTCTTC; CDR3: CASGLAPEQEEQFF
D: TRBD2; length: 16; V: TRBV5-4; size: -; J: TRBJ2-1; DNA: TGTGCCAGCAGCGCGGGACTAGCGGGGGGTCACAATGAGCAGTTCTTC; CDR3: CASSAGLAGGHNEQFF
D: -; length: 16; V: TRBV7-3; size: -; J: TRBJ2-3; DNA: TGTGCCAGCAGCATTTCCGGGACTCAATCCACAGATACGCAGTATTTT; CDR3: CASSISGTQSTDTQYF
D: -; length: 14; V: TRBV10-3; size: -; J: TRBJ2-7; DNA: TGTGCCATCAGTGAAATTCCTAGTTCCTACGAGCAGTACTTC; CDR3: CAISEIPSSYEQYF
D: -; length: 16; V: TRBV27; size: -; J: TRBJ2-1; DNA: TGTGCCAGCAGTTTATATCCTAGCGCGTCCTACAATGAGCAGTTCTTC; CDR3: CASSLYPSASYNEQFF
D: -; length: 16; V: TRBV7-2; size: -; J: TRBJ2-5; DNA: TGTGCCAGCAGCCCCCGCCCAGGGTTTGTCCAAGAGACCCAGTACTTC; CDR3: CASSPRPGFVQETQYF
D: -; length: 13; V: TRBV3-1/TRBV3-2; size: -; J: TRBJ1-1; DNA: TGTGCCAGCAGCCACCAGGGGAACACTGAAGCTTTCTTT; CDR3: CASSHQGNTEAFF
D: -; length: 13; V: TRBV6-5; size: -; J: TRBJ1-5; DNA: TGTGCCAGCAGCCCGGGCGGGGATCAGCCCCAGCATTTT; CDR3: CASSPGGDQPQHF
D: -; length: 14; V: TRBV6-2/TRBV6-3; size: -; J: TRBJ2-7; DNA: TGTGCCAGCAGTTACTCCCAGGGTTACTACGAGCAGTACTTC; CDR3: CASSYSQGYYEQYF
D: -; length: 14; V: TRBV2; size: -; J: TRBJ1-4; DNA: TGTGCCAGCAACTCGTACGGGCTCGGAGAAAAACTGTTTTTT; CDR3: CASNSYGLGEKLFF
D: -; length: 19; V: TRBV21-1; size: -; J: TRBJ2-3; DNA: TGTGCCAGCAGCAAAAGGGCTAGCGGGGGAATCGTTAGCACAGATACGCAGTATTTT; CDR3: CASSKRASGGIVSTDTQYF
D: -; length: 12; V: TRBV3-1/TRBV3-2; size: -; J: TRBJ1-2; DNA: TGTGCCAGCAGCCAAGGTTCGGTCAGCTACACCTTC; CDR3: CASSQGSVSYTF
D: TRBD2; length: 12; V: TRBV3-1/TRBV3-2; size: -; J: TRBJ2-2; DNA: TGTGCCAGCGGGCGGGAGGGGACGGAGCTGTTTTTT; CDR3: CASGREGTELFF
D: -; length: 14; V: TRBV5-1; size: -; J: TRBJ1-2; DNA: TGCGCCAGCAGTCCGGGGCCGACTAACTATGGCTACACCTTC; CDR3: CASSPGPTNYGYTF
D: TRBD2; length: 19; V: TRBV10-3; size: -; J: TRBJ2-3; DNA: TGTGCCATCAGTGGAAGCACTGACAGAGGGACTAGGGAGGCGGATACGCAGTATTTT; CDR3: CAISGSTDRGTREADTQYF
D: -; length: 16; V: TRBV15; size: once; J: TRBJ1-4; DNA: TGTGCCACCAGCTCCTTCCGGGGAGCAACTAATGAAAAACTGTTTTTT; CDR3: CATSSFRGATNEKLFF
D: TRBD1; length: 13; V: TRBV2; size: -; J: TRBJ1-2; DNA: TGTGCCAGCAGTGGAACAGGGGGAAGTGGCTACACCTTC; CDR3: CASSGTGGSGYTF
D: -; length: 16; V: TRBV6-2/TRBV6-3; size: -; J: TRBJ2-3; DNA: TGTGCCAGCAGTTCCGCCGCCAGGCCCAGAGGTGATACGCAGTATTTT; CDR3: CASSSAARPRGDTQYF
D: TRBD1; length: 14; V: TRBV5-4; size: once; J: TRBJ1-2; DNA: TGTGCCAGCAGCCGACAGGGGTCCAACTATGGCTACACCTTC; CDR3: CASSRQGSNYGYTF
D: -; length: 15; V: TRBV4-3; size: -; J: TRBJ1-5; DNA: TGCGCCAGCAGCCAAGATGGGCTTTGGGGGCAGCCCCAGCATTTT; CDR3: CASSQDGLWGQPQHF
D: -; length: 15; V: TRBV11-3; size: -; J: TRBJ2-3; DNA: TGTGCCAGCAGCCCCATGGCAGGGCGAGCAGATACGCAGTATTTT; CDR3: CASSPMAGRADTQYF
D: -; length: 17; V: TRBV24-1; size: -; J: TRBJ1-2; DNA: TGTGCCACCAGTGATTTCGTCAAGAACAGGGCTCACTATGGCTACACCTTC; CDR3: CATSDFVKNRAHYGYTF
D: TRBD1; length: 14; V: TRBV6-4; size: -; J: TRBJ1-4; DNA: TGTGCCAGCAGTCCAAATCCGGGACAGGGGCAACTGTTTTTT; CDR3: CASSPNPGQGQLFF